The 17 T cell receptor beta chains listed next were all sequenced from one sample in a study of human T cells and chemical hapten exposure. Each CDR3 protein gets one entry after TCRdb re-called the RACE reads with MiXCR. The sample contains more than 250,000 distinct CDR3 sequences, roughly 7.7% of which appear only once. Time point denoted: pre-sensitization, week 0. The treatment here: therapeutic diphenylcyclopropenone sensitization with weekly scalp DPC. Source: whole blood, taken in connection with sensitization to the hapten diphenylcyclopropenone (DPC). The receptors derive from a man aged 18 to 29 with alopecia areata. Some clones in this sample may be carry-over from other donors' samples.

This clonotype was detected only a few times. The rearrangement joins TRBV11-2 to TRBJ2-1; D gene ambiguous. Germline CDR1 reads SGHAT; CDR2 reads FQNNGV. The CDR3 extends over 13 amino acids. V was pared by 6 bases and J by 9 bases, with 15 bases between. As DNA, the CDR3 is TGTGCCAGCAGTCTCTCCTCCCGAGGTGAGCAGTTCTTC. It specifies CASSLSSRGEQFF.

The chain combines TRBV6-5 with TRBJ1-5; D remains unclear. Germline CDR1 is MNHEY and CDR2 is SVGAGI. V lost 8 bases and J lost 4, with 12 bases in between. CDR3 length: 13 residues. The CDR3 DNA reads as TGTGCCAGCTCGCTGGGGTATAATCAGCCCCAGCATTTT. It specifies CASSLGYNQPQHF.

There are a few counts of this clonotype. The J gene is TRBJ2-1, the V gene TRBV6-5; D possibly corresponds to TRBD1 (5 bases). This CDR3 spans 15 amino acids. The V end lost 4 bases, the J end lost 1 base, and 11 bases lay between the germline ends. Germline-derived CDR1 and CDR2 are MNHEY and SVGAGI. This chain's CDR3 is CASSSRQLSYNEQFF. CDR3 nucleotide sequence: TGTGCCAGCAGTTCCCGACAGCTTTCCTACAATGAGCAGTTCTTC.

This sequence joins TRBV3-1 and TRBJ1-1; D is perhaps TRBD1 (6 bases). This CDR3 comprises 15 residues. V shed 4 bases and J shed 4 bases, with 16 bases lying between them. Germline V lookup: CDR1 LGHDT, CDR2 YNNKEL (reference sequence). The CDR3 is CASSLAGGSSTEAFF. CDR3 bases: TGTGCCAGCAGCCTTGCCGGGGGCTCTAGCACTGAAGCTTTCTTT.

CDR3 in amino acids: CASSPPGRGNTEAFF. CDR3 nucleotides: TGTGCCAGCTCACCACCGGGACGGGGGAACACTGAAGCTTTCTTT. The chain employs TRBV18 and TRBJ1-1; TRBD1 might be the D (5 bases). This CDR3 is built from 15 residues. V lost 0 bases, J lost 1 base, and 9 bases lay in between. Germline values: CDR1 KGHSH, CDR2 LQKENI.

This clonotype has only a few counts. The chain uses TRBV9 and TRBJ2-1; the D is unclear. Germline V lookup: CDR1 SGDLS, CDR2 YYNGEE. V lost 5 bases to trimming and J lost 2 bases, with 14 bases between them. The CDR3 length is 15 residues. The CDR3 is CASSAWGAAYNEQFF. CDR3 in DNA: TGTGCCAGCAGTGCCTGGGGTGCTGCCTACAATGAGCAGTTCTTC. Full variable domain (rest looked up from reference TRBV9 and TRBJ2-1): DSGVTQTPKHLITATGQRVTLRCSPRSGDLSVYWYQQSLDQGLQFLIQYYNGEERAKGNILERFSAQQFPDLHSELNLSSLELGDSALYFCASSAWGAAYNEQFFGPGTRLTVL.

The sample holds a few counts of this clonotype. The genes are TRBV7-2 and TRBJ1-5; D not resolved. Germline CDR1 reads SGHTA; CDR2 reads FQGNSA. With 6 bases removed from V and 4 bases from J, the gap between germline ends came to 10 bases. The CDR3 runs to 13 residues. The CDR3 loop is CASSSFINQPQHF. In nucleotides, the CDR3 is TGTGCCAGCAGTTCTTTCATTAATCAGCCCCAGCATTTT.

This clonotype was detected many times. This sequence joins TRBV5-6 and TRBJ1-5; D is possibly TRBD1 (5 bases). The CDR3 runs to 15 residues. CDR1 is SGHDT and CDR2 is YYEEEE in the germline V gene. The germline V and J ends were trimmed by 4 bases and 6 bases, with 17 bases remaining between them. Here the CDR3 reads CASSAQGEVFQPQHF. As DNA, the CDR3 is TGTGCCAGCAGCGCCCAGGGAGAGGTTTTTCAGCCCCAGCATTTT.

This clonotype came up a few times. In DNA form, the CDR3 reads TGTGCCAGCAGCTTAGAACGACAGCCTTACAATGAGCAGTTCTTC. Translation: CASSLERQPYNEQFF. This chain uses TRBV7-2 with TRBJ2-1; D might be TRBD1 (5 bases). The CDR3 extends over 15 amino acids. Germline lookup yields CDR1 SGHTA and CDR2 FQGNSA. V lost 1 base and J lost 4, with 11 bases in between.

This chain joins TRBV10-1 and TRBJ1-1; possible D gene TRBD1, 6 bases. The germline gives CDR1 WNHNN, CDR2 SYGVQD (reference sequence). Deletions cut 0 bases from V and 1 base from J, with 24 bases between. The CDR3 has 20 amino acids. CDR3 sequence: CASSESLQGWTPPENTEAFF. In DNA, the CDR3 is TGCGCCAGCAGTGAGTCGTTACAGGGTTGGACCCCGCCGGAGAACACTGAAGCTTTCTTT.

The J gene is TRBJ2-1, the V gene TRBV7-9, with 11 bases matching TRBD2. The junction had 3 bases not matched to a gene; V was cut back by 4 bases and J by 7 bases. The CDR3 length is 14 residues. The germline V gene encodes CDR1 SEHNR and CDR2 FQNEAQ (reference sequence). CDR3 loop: CASSSGLAENEQFF. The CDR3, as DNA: TGTGCCAGCAGCTCGGGACTAGCGGAAAATGAGCAGTTCTTC. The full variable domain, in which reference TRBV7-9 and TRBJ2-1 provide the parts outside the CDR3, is DTGVSQNPRHKITKRGQNVTFRCDPISEHNRLYWYRQTLGQGPEFLTYFQNEAQLEKSRLLSDRFSAERPKGSFSTLEIQRTEQGDSAMYLCASSSGLAENEQFFGPGTRLTVL.

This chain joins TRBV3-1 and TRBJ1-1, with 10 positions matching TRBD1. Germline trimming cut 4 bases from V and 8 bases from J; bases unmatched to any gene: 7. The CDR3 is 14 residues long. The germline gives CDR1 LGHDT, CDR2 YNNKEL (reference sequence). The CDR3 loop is CASSRGQGVSEAFF. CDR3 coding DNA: TGTGCCAGCAGCCGCGGACAGGGGGTATCGGAAGCTTTCTTT.

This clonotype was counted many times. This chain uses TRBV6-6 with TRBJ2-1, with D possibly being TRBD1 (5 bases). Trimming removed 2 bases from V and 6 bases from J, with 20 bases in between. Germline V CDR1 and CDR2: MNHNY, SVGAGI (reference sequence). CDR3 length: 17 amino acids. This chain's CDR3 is CASSYQGPFGPRNEQFF. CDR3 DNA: TGTGCCAGCAGTTACCAGGGCCCCTTTGGTCCACGCAATGAGCAGTTCTTC.

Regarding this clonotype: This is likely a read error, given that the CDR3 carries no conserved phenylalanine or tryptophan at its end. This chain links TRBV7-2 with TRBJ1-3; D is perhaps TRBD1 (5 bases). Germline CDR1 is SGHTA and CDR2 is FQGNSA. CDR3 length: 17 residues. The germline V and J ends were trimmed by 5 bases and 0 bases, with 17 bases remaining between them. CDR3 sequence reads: CASSTPRPGHSGNTIYL. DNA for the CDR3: TGTGCCAGCAGCACCCCCCGCCCGGGGCACTCTGGAAACACCATATATCTT.

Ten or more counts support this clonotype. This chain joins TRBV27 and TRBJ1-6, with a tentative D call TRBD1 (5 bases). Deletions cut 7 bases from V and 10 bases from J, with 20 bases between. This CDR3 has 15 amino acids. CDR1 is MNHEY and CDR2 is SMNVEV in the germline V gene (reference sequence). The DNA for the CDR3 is TGTGCCAGCACCTCCAATGGGGGAGGGCGCTCACCCCTCCACTTT. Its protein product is CASTSNGGGRSPLHF.

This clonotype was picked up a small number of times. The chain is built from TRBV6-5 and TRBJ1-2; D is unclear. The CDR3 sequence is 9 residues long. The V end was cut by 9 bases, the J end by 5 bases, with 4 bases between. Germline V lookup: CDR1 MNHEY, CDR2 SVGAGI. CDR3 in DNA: TGTGCCAGAAAGTATGGCTACACCTTC. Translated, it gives CARKYGYTF.

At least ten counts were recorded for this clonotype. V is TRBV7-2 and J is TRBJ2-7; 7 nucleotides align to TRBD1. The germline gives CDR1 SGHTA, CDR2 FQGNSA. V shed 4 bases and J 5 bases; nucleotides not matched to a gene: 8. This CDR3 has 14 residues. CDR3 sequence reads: CASSYRGRPDEQYF. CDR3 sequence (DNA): TGTGCCAGCAGCTACAGGGGCCGCCCGGACGAGCAGTACTTC.